The TCR beta chain under discussion was sequenced for a study of T cells in Graves' hyperthyroidism and ophthalmopathy. The study's findings and limits: Among thyroid clonotypes expanded above 0.001, most also appeared in blood.

This clonotype came up a few times. The antigen remains undetermined. The hyperthyroidism was newly diagnosed and had lasted under 2 months; the patients were aged 18 to 65. The PBMCs were sourced from fresh peripheral blood (approximately 9 ml). Using RNA transcripts as the source, TCR beta CDR3 regions were amplified. HTBI primers were employed in a first-round RT-PCR of the TCR CDR3. TCRdb reprocessed the multiplex PCR reads with MiXCR, giving one entry per CDR3 protein. The sample has hundreds of thousands of distinct CDR3 sequences; 13% are singletons. The sample taken for sequencing was blood. This receptor was obtained from a woman between 18 and 29 years old with Graves' hyperthyroidism.

CDR3 sequence reads: CASSWGTGAYEQYF. CDR3 nucleotides: TGTGCCAGTAGTTGGGGGACAGGGGCCTACGAGCAGTACTTC. The chain carries TRBV19 and TRBJ2-7, with 10 nucleotides matching TRBD1. The CDR3 length is 14 residues. Per germline, CDR1 LNHDA and CDR2 SQIVND (reference sequence). The trim removed 5 bases at V and 2 bases at J, leaving 3 bases unmatched.